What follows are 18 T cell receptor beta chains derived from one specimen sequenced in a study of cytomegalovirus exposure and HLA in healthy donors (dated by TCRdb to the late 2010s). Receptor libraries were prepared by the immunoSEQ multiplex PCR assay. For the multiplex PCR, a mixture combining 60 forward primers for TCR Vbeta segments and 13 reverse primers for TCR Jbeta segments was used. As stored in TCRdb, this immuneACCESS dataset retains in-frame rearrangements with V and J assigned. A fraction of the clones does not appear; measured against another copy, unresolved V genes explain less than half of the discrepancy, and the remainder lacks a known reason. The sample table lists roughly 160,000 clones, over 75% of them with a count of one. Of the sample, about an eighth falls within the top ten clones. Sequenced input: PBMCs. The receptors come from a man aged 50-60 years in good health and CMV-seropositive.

For the CDR3, the DNA is TGCGCCAGCAGCTTGGCGGGACAGGGACATGAAAAACTGTTTTTT. Amino acid sequence: CASSLAGQGHEKLFF. J is TRBJ1-4 and V is TRBV5-1; 9 bases map to TRBD1. CDR3 length equals 15 residues. Germline CDR1 SGHRS, CDR2 YFSETQ. V lost 0 bases and J lost 6; bases outside the gene matches: 3.

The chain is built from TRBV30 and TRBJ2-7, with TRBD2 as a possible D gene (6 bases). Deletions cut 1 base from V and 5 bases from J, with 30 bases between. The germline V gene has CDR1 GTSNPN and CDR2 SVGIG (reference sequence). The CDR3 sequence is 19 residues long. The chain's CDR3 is CAWSGITGRDSGSRHEQYF. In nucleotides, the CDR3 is TGTGCCTGGAGTGGAATTACCGGTCGAGACAGCGGGTCTCGTCACGAGCAGTACTTC.

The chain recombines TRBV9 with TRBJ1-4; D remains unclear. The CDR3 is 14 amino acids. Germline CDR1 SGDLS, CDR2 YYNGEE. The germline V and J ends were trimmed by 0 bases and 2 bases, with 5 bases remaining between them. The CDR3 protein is CASSVGVTNEKLFF. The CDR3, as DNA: TGTGCCAGCAGCGTAGGCGTCACTAATGAAAAACTGTTTTTT.

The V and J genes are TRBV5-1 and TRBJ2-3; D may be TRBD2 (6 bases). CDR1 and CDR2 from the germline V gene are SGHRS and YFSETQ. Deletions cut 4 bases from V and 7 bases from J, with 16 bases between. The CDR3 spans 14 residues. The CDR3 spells CASSPGGGENTQYF. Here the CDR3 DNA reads TGCGCCAGCAGCCCGGGTGGAGGGGAGAATACGCAGTATTTT.

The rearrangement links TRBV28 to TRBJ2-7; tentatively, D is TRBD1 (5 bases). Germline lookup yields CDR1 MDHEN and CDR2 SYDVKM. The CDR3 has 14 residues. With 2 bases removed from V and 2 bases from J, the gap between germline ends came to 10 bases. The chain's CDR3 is CASSLRGYAYEQYV. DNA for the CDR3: TGTGCCAGCAGTTTAAGGGGTTATGCCTACGAGCAGTACGTC.

CDR3 sequence (DNA): TGTGCCAGTATCCGGTCAGGGGCCAACACCGGGGAGCTGTTTTTT. Its protein is CASIRSGANTGELFF. V is TRBV19 and J is TRBJ2-2, with a tentative D call TRBD1 (6 bases). Germline V gene data show CDR1 as LNHDA and CDR2 as SQIVND (reference sequence). Trimming took off 7 bases at V and 2 bases at J, with 14 bases between the two ends. There are 15 residues in the CDR3.

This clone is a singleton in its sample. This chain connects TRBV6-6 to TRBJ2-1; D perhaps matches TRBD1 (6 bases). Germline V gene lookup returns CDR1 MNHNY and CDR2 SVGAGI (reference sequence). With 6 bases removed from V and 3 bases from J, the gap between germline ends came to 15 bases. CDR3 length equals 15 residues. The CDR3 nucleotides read TGTGCCAGCAGCCTCGGACAGCTAAACTACAATGAGCAGTTCTTC. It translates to CASSLGQLNYNEQFF.

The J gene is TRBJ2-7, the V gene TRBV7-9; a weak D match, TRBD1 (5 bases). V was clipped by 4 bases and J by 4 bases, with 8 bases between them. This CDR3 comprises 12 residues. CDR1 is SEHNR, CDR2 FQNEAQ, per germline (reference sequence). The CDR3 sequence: CASSYPGYEQYV. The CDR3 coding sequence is TGTGCCAGCAGCTACCCAGGGTACGAGCAGTACGTC.

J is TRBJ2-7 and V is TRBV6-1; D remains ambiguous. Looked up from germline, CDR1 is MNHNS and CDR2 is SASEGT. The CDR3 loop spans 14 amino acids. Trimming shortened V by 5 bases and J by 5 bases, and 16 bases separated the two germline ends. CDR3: CASSYDSVRNEQYF. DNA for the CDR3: TGTGCCAGCAGTTATGATTCGGTCCGTAACGAGCAGTACTTC.

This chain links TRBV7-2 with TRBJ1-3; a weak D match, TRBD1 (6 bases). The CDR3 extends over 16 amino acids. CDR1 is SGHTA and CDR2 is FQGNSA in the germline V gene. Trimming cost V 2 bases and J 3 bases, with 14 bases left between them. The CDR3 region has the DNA TGTGCCAGCAGCTTACATCCGGGGGGGCTTGGAAACACCATATATTTT. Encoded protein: CASSLHPGGLGNTIYF.

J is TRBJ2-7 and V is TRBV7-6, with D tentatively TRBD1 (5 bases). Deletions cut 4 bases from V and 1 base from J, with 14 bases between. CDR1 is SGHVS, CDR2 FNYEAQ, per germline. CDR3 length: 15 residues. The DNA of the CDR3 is TGTGCCAGCAGCTCCTACACAGGAGATTCCTACGAGCAGTACTTC. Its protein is CASSSYTGDSYEQYF.

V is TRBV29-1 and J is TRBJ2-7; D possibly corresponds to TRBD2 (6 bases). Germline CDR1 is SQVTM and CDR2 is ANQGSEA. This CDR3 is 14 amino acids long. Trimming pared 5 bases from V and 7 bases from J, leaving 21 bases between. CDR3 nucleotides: TGCAGCGTTCGTAGAACCAGGCGGGAAGGGGAGCAGTACTTC. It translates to CSVRRTRREGEQYF.

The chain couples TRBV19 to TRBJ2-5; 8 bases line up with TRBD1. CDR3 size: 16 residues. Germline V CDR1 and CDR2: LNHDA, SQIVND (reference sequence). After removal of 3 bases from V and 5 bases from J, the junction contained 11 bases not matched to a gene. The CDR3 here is CASSISRTGYSETQYF. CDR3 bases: TGTGCCAGTAGTATTTCGAGGACAGGGTACTCGGAGACCCAGTACTTC.

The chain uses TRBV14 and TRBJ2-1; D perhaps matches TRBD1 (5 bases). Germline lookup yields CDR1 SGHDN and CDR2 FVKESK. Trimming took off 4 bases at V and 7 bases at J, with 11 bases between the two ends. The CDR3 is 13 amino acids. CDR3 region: CASSLIGVNEQFF. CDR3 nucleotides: TGTGCCAGCAGCCTAATAGGGGTAAATGAGCAGTTCTTC.

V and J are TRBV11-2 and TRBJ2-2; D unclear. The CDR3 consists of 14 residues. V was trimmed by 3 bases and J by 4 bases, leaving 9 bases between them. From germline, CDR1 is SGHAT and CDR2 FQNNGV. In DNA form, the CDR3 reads TGTGCCAGCAGCTTGGGCAGGCTCACCGGGGAGCTGTTTTTT. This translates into CASSLGRLTGELFF.

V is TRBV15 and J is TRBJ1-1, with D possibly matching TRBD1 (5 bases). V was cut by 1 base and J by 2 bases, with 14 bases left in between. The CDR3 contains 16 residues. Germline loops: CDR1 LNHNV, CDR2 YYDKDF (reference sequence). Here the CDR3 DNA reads TGTGCCACCAGCAGAGTGAGGGGACTAGTCAACACTGAAGCTTTCTTT. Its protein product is CATSRVRGLVNTEAFF.

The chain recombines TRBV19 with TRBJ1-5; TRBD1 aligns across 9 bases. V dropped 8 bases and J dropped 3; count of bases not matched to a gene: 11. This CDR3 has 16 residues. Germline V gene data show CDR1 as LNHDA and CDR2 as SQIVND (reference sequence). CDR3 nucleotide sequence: TGTGCCAGTCCGCCGGGACAGGGATCCCCCAATCAGCCCCAGCATTTT. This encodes CASPPGQGSPNQPQHF.

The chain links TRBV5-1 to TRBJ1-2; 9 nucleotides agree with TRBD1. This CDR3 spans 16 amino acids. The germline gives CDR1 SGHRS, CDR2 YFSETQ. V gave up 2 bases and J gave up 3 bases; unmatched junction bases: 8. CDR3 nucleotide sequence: TGCGCCAGCAGCTTAGTCTCCGGGACAGGGTACTATGGCTACACCTTC. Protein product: CASSLVSGTGYYGYTF.